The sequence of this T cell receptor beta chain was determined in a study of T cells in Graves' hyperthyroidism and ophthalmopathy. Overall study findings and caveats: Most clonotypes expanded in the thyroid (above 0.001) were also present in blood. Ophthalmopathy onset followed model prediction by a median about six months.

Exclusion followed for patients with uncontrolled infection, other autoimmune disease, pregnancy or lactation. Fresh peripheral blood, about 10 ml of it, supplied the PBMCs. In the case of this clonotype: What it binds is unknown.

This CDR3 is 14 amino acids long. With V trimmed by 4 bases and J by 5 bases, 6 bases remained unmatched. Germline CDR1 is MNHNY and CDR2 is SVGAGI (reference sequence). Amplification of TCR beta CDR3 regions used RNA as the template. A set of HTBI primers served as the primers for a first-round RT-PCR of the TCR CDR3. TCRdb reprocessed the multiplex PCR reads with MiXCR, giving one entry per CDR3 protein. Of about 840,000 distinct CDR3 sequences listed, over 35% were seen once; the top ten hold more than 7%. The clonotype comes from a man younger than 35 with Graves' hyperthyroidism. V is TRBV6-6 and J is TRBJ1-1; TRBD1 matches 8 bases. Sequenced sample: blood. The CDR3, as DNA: TGTGCCAGCAGTTCGACAGGGGAGGAAACTGAAGCTTTCTTT. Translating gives CASSSTGEETEAFF.